The T cell receptor (beta chain) under discussion was sequenced for a study of T cells in Graves' hyperthyroidism and ophthalmopathy. The source material, RNA transcripts, was used to amplify TCR beta CDR3 regions. The HTBI set primed first-round TCR CDR3 RT-PCR. Each CDR3 protein gets one entry after TCRdb re-called the multiplex PCR reads with MiXCR. The table lists hundreds of thousands of distinct CDR3 sequences, more than 20% of them singletons. This clonotype came up a few times. Its antigen remains unidentified. Patients with uncontrolled infections, other autoimmune diseases, pregnancy or lactation were excluded. For the diagnoses, clinical symptoms, serum thyroxine and TRAb, thyroid ultrasound and orbital computed tomography were used. PBMCs came from 7.5 to 10 ml fresh peripheral blood. Whole-study findings and limits: Most expanded thyroid clonotypes above 0.001 also appeared in blood.

This CDR3 has 13 amino acids. Germline lookup yields CDR1 MDHEN and CDR2 SYDVKM. V lost 5 bases and J 7 bases, leaving 15 bases between the germline ends. The sample comprised blood. The chain employs TRBV28 and TRBJ2-7; D unresolved. The sequence derives from a man aged 30 to 39 with Graves' ophthalmopathy. This CDR3 is CASSPPGPWEQYF. Written as DNA, the CDR3 is TGTGCCAGCAGTCCCCCGGGCCCCTGGGAGCAGTACTTC. The complete variable domain, with remaining parts taken from reference TRBV28 and TRBJ2-7, reads DVKVTQSSRYLVKRTGEKVFLECVQDMDHENMFWYRQDPGLGLRLIYFSYDVKMKEKGDIPEGYSVSREKKERFSLILESASTNQTSMYLCASSPPGPWEQYFGPGTRLTVT.